The following is a T cell receptor beta chain sequence with its context. No antigen is known for it. The data were taken from a study of monozygotic twins with inflammatory bowel disease. Via template switching, UMIs carrying a 6-nucleotide sample barcode were introduced. From the 5' RACE reads, TCRdb lists one entry per CDR3 protein and no DNA. This repertoire comprises some 170,000 distinct CDR3 sequences; its ten largest clones make up roughly 2.3%. Germline CDR1 reads ENHRY; CDR2 reads SYGVKD. The CDR3 is 16 amino acids. Study-level results: IBD patients had lower TCRbeta diversity (inverse Simpson) than healthy co-twins. Relative clonotype sharing with others was diminished in IBD patients versus healthy twins, particularly with disease activity. Similarity of repertoires did not differ between concordant and discordant twins, possibly from limited power.

The rearrangement uses TRBV10-3 and TRBJ2-1; TCRdb calls TRBD1, which cannot be checked without DNA. The origin of this receptor is a human donor with ulcerative colitis or Crohn's disease, or a healthy co-twin of an affected twin (not recorded which). Sequenced sample: blood. CDR3 protein: CAISGSRDRRGYEQFF.